One sample yielded the 30 T cell receptor beta chains listed below, sequenced in a study of T cells after yellow fever vaccination. In TCRdb, the 5' RACE reads were re-called with MiXCR into one record per CDR3 protein. This sample has about 320,000 distinct CDR3 sequences, with about 6.9% found just once. The sample in question was PBMCs, obtained around 45 days after the first yellow fever vaccination. The receptors shown here come from a young man who received the YFV17D yellow fever vaccine.

There are a few counts of this clonotype. V usage is TRBV2 and J usage is TRBJ2-2; 7 bases agree with TRBD1. Trimming removed 5 bases from V and 9 bases from J; junction bases left unmatched: 9. CDR3 length: 14 amino acids. The germline V gene has CDR1 SNHLY and CDR2 FYNNEI. CDR3 in DNA: TGTGCCAGCAGTACTCTACAGGGGAGTTGGGAGCTGTTTTTT. It codes for CASSTLQGSWELFF.

This clonotype has just a few counts. The chain links TRBV7-2 to TRBJ2-3; D gene ambiguous. This CDR3 contains 13 residues. Looked up from germline, CDR1 is SGHTA and CDR2 is FQGNSA. Trimming removed 4 bases from V and 4 bases from J, with 9 bases in between. The chain's CDR3 is CASSYRFPDTQYF. In DNA, the CDR3 is TGTGCCAGCAGCTATAGATTCCCAGATACGCAGTATTTT.

This clonotype was observed a few times. The CDR3 loop reads CASSLERGPGDTQYF. Written as DNA, the CDR3 is TGCGCCAGCAGCTTGGAGCGGGGGCCGGGAGATACGCAGTATTTT. The chain couples TRBV5-1 to TRBJ2-3; the match to TRBD2 covers 8 bases. This CDR3 contains 15 residues. Germline CDR1 reads SGHRS; CDR2 reads YFSETQ. V lost 0 bases and J lost 5; bases outside the gene matches: 5.

DNA for the CDR3: TGTGCCAGCAGGCTGACTAGCGGGGGGGTAGATACGCAGTATTTT. Translation gives CASRLTSGGVDTQYF. The chain joins TRBV12-3 or TRBV12-4 to TRBJ2-3, with 14 bases aligning to TRBD2. This CDR3 has 15 amino acids. J was trimmed by 5 bases and V by 6 bases; bases with no gene match: 4.

In its sample, this clonotype is medium-sized. The gene calls are TRBV6-5 and TRBJ1-1; D gene uncertain. Germline assignment: CDR1 MNHEY and CDR2 SVGAGI. The V end lost 1 base, the J end lost 4 bases, and 13 bases lay between the germline ends. CDR3 length equals 15 residues. The CDR3: CASSYYPGRGTEAFF. In nucleotides, the CDR3 is TGTGCCAGCAGTTACTACCCCGGTCGGGGCACTGAAGCTTTCTTT.

This clonotype was found a few times. This chain connects TRBV7-8 to TRBJ2-1; 7 nucleotides align to TRBD2. CDR3 size: 16 residues. J gave up 1 base and V 2 bases, and 5 bases lay outside the gene matches. Germline V CDR1 and CDR2: SGHVS, FQNEAQ. The DNA for the CDR3 is TGTGCCAGCAGCTTACTAGCGGTTCCTTCCTACAATGAGCAGTTCTTC. It yields the protein CASSLLAVPSYNEQFF.

This clonotype has only a few counts. This rearrangement joins TRBV7-2 to TRBJ1-1; D is uncertain. Trimming stripped 5 bases from V and 1 base from J, with 14 bases between. CDR3 size: 15 residues. The V gene's germline CDR1 is SGHTA and CDR2 FQGNSA. CDR3 coding DNA: TGTGCCAGCAGCCCGGTATCACGAAGGAACACTGAAGCTTTCTTT. Encoded protein: CASSPVSRRNTEAFF.

The chain recombines TRBV19 with TRBJ1-5, with D uncertain. The germline CDR1 and CDR2 sequences are LNHDA and SQIVND (reference sequence). V dropped 1 base and J dropped 0 bases, with 7 bases sitting between them. The CDR3 is 15 residues long. The CDR3 spells CASSIGVYSNQPQHF. As DNA, the CDR3 is TGTGCCAGTAGTATAGGGGTCTATAGCAATCAGCCCCAGCATTTT.

Here the CDR3 DNA reads TGTGCCACCAGCAGGGCTAGGCCCTCTGGAAACACCATATATTTT. It is translated as CATSRARPSGNTIYF. This chain links TRBV15 with TRBJ1-3; D is undetermined. Germline V lookup: CDR1 LNHNV, CDR2 YYDKDF (reference sequence). V was clipped by 3 bases and J by 0 bases, with 9 bases between them. CDR3 length equals 15 residues.

In this sample, this clonotype turned up a few times. The J gene is TRBJ1-1, the V gene TRBV5-5; TRBD1 might be the D (5 bases). CDR1 and CDR2 from the germline V gene are SGHKS and YYEKEE (reference sequence). The CDR3 covers 12 residues. V was pared by 2 bases and J by 9 bases, with 11 bases between. The chain's CDR3 is CASSFRGEKAFF. The CDR3 DNA reads as TGTGCCAGCAGCTTTCGAGGGGAGAAAGCTTTCTTT.

This clonotype was observed at least ten times. The CDR3 coding sequence is TGCAGTGCCGTACCCCACAGGCTCGAGCAGTACTTC. It yields the protein CSAVPHRLEQYF. This chain links TRBV20-1 with TRBJ2-7; the D gene is possibly TRBD1 (5 bases). Germline lookup yields CDR1 DFQATT and CDR2 SNEGSKA (reference sequence). Deletions cut 6 bases from V and 6 bases from J, with 15 bases between. The length of the CDR3 is 12 residues.

The chain links TRBV12-3 or TRBV12-4 to TRBJ1-1; 7 nucleotides agree with TRBD1. V lost 5 bases to trimming and J lost 11 bases; unmatched junction nucleotides: 8. The CDR3 covers 12 residues. Written as DNA, the CDR3 is TGTGCCAGCAGTCAAGGGGGCGCAGAGGCTTTCTTT. The encoded protein is CASSQGGAEAFF.

In its sample, this clonotype was seen a few times. The chain is built from TRBV29-1 and TRBJ1-3; D is uncertain. The germline CDR1 and CDR2 sequences are SQVTM and ANQGSEA. The CDR3 extends over 14 amino acids. V was shortened by 1 base and J by 0 bases, with 7 bases between the two germline ends. CDR3 sequence reads: CSVEASDSGNTIYF. The CDR3 region has the DNA TGCAGCGTTGAAGCGTCAGACTCTGGAAACACCATATATTTT. The entire variable domain, with the rest obtained from reference TRBV29-1 and TRBJ1-3, is as follows: SAVISQKPSRDICQRGTSLTIQCQVDSQVTMMFWYRQQPGQSLTLIATANQGSEATYESGFVIDKFPISRPNLTFSTLTVSNMSPEDSSIYLCSVEASDSGNTIYFGEGSWLTVV.

This clonotype has ten or more counts. This chain links TRBV7-2 with TRBJ2-7, with D possibly TRBD1 on 6 matching bases. Germline CDR1 SGHTA, CDR2 FQGNSA. There are 16 residues in the CDR3. Written as DNA, the CDR3 is TGTGCCAGCAGAACTACGGGGCAGGGGCGCTCCCACGAGCAGTACGTC. Translation gives CASRTTGQGRSHEQYV.

The sample holds a few counts of this clonotype. The chain has TRBV6-1 and TRBJ1-1; D possibly corresponds to TRBD1 (6 bases). Germline loops: CDR1 MNHNS, CDR2 SASEGT. This CDR3 is built from 15 residues. V was cut by 8 bases and J by 4 bases, with 20 bases left in between. In DNA, the CDR3 is TGTGCCAGCCGAACGATACAGGGCCGCGTCACTGAAGCTTTCTTT. It codes for CASRTIQGRVTEAFF.

This clonotype was seen more than once but under ten times. The rearrangement uses TRBV2 and TRBJ2-5; D might be TRBD1 or TRBD2, each matching 5 bases. Germline loops: CDR1 SNHLY, CDR2 FYNNEI. The CDR3 sequence is 14 residues long. V shed 6 bases and J shed 9 bases, with 20 bases lying between them. This CDR3 reads CASRRGPASGAQYF. CDR3 nucleotide sequence: TGTGCCAGCAGGAGGGGACCGGCGAGTGGGGCCCAGTACTTC.

This clonotype turned up a few times. This sequence joins TRBV5-1 and TRBJ1-2; maybe TRBD1 (5 bases). This CDR3 contains 15 residues. CDR1 SGHRS and CDR2 YFSETQ come from the germline V gene. The V end was cut by 1 base, the J end by 11 bases, with 21 bases between. CDR3 nucleotides: TGCGCCAGCAGCTTGATGGCAGGGAGTGAAAAGGTGTACACCTTC. The encoded protein is CASSLMAGSEKVYTF.

In its sample, this clonotype was seen many times. The chain recombines TRBV3-1 with TRBJ1-2; D is unresolved. Looked up from germline, CDR1 is LGHDT and CDR2 is YNNKEL (reference sequence). There are 12 residues in the CDR3. Trimming took 3 bases from V and 9 from J, leaving 11 bases between them. CDR3 region: CASSQATQSYTF. CDR3 nucleotides: TGTGCCAGCAGCCAGGCCACCCAAAGCTACACCTTC.

V gene TRBV12-3 or TRBV12-4 combines with J gene TRBJ1-5, with 8 bases aligning to TRBD1. V was clipped by 5 bases and J by 5 bases; unmatched bases: 2. This CDR3 comprises 13 residues. CDR3 region: CASSAGQDQPQHF. CDR3 nucleotides: TGTGCCAGCAGTGCGGGACAGGATCAGCCCCAGCATTTT.

Only a few counts were recorded for this clonotype. The J gene is TRBJ2-5, the V gene TRBV20-1; the D is unclear. The V gene lost 0 bases and the J gene lost 5 bases, with 16 bases spanning the gap. Per the germline V gene, CDR1 is DFQATT and CDR2 is SNEGSKA (reference sequence). There are 15 residues in the CDR3. Here the CDR3 reads CSARDILGSKETQYF. In DNA form, the CDR3 reads TGCAGTGCTAGAGATATTCTTGGAAGTAAGGAGACCCAGTACTTC.

This clonotype turned up a few times. V is TRBV7-2 and J is TRBJ2-2; D ambiguous. Germline V gives CDR1 SGHTA, CDR2 FQGNSA. The ends were cut back, 5 bases at V and 6 bases at J, with 10 bases in the middle. The CDR3 contains 13 residues. Here the CDR3 reads CASSAQNSGELFF. The CDR3 coding sequence is TGTGCCAGCAGCGCCCAGAATTCCGGGGAGCTGTTTTTT.

This clonotype appeared many times. The chain is built from TRBV6-5 and TRBJ2-6; TRBD1 matches 8 bases. Trimming removed 1 base from V and 0 bases from J; junction bases left unmatched: 2. This CDR3 is built from 17 residues. In germline, CDR1 is MNHEY, CDR2 SVGAGI. The CDR3 loop is CASSYLTGDSGANVLTF. The DNA of the CDR3 is TGTGCCAGCAGTTACTTGACAGGGGACTCTGGGGCCAACGTCCTGACTTTC.

This clonotype was picked up a small number of times. V and J are TRBV5-4 and TRBJ1-2; no definite D call. Trimming removed 4 bases at V and 13 bases at J, with 26 bases between. CDR3 length: 15 residues. The germline V gene encodes CDR1 SGHNT and CDR2 YYREEE (reference sequence). CDR3 sequence (DNA): TGTGCCAGCAGCCCCCTAGCCACAGCGGCCCCAGACTCCACCTTC. It encodes CASSPLATAAPDSTF.

The chain has TRBV11-2 and TRBJ2-7; a possible D gene is TRBD1 (5 bases). Germline V lookup: CDR1 SGHAT, CDR2 FQNNGV. Trimming removed 5 bases from V and 0 bases from J, with 14 bases in between. The CDR3 contains 15 residues. For the CDR3, the DNA is TGTGCCAGCAGCCCCTGGCGACAGAGCTCCTACGAGCAGTACGTC. Residues: CASSPWRQSSYEQYV.

There are many counts of this clonotype. The rearrangement uses TRBV6-1 and TRBJ1-2; tentative D call: TRBD1 (5 bases). The germline V gene encodes CDR1 MNHNS and CDR2 SASEGT. V was shortened by 6 bases and J by 0 bases, with 23 bases between the two germline ends. The CDR3 contains 18 residues. The CDR3 sequence is CASSRVVREGVANYGYTF. Here the CDR3 DNA reads TGTGCCAGCAGCCGGGTTGTAAGGGAAGGGGTCGCTAACTATGGCTACACCTTC.

In its sample, this clonotype was seen many times. The chain's CDR3 is CASSLESTDTQYF. For the CDR3, the DNA is TGTGCCAGCAGCTTGGAATCCACAGATACGCAGTATTTT. The chain couples TRBV11-2 to TRBJ2-3; D remains unclear. Germline assignment: CDR1 SGHAT and CDR2 FQNNGV. V dropped 3 bases and J dropped 2 bases, with 6 bases sitting between them. The length of the CDR3 is 13 residues.

This clonotype came up many times. The gene calls are TRBV28 and TRBJ1-6; no clear D. Per germline, CDR1 MDHEN and CDR2 SYDVKM. The CDR3 has 15 amino acids. V lost 8 bases to trimming and J lost 0 bases, with 11 bases between them. The CDR3 DNA sequence: TGTGCCAGCGTGGTAGGCAGCTCCTATAATTCACCCCTCCACTTT. Translating it yields CASVVGSSYNSPLHF.

The chain carries TRBV12-3 or TRBV12-4 and TRBJ2-7; TRBD2 agrees at 10 bases. Losses at the gene ends were 5 bases for V and 3 bases for J; bases not matched to a gene: 7. This CDR3 has 15 residues. CDR3 in amino acids: CASSQLAGLFYEQYF. The CDR3 nucleotides read TGTGCCAGCAGTCAACTAGCGGGATTATTCTACGAGCAGTACTTC.

This clonotype was recorded many times. The chain couples TRBV5-1 to TRBJ1-6, with TRBD1 identical over 8 bases. The germline CDR1 and CDR2 sequences are SGHRS and YFSETQ. V lost 4 bases and J lost 3; bases outside the gene matches: 3. The CDR3 has 15 residues. The CDR3 reads CASSIGTGYNSPLHF. Here the CDR3 DNA reads TGCGCCAGCAGCATAGGGACAGGCTATAATTCACCCCTCCACTTT.

This clonotype was seen more than once but under ten times. The rearrangement joins TRBV12-3 or TRBV12-4 to TRBJ2-1; TRBD1 matches at 11 bases. The CDR3 extends over 15 amino acids. J gave up 8 bases and V 4 bases, and 7 bases lay outside the gene matches. DNA for the CDR3: TGTGCCAGCAGTTCCCGGGACAGGGGGGGGGATGAGCAGTTCTTC. Its translation is CASSSRDRGGDEQFF.